Listed below are T cell receptor beta chains from one sample, sequenced in a study of radiotherapy plus CTLA-4 blockade in lung cancer. Method: immunoSEQ multiplex PCR; TCRdb's copy keeps in-frame clones and lacks some. The profile shows approximately 81,000 clones, 78% of them singletons. The material was peripheral blood, obtained from a patient treated with radiotherapy plus ipilimumab. These receptors were collected from a human donor with non-small cell lung cancer who had a partial response to radiotherapy plus ipilimumab. Some clones in this sample may be carry-over from other donors' samples. Each CDR3 is given with its conserved first and last residue. A D gene is named only where the DNA matches it firmly. Part of the rows lack a size; the others show once, few, many or a class for expanded clones.

TRBV29-1	.	TRBD2	TRBJ2-1	TGCAGCGTTGAAGATGAGGGGACTAGCACATACAATGAGCAGTTCTTC	CSVEDEGTSTYNEQFF
TRBV7-7	.	.	TRBJ2-5	TGTGCCAGCAGCTTACAACAGGGAAAGACCCAGTACTTC	CASSLQQGKTQYF
TRBV27	.	.	TRBJ2-7	TGTGCCAGCAGTTTAGCGCAGGGGGGACCCTACGAGCAGTACTTC	CASSLAQGGPYEQYF
TRBV5-4	.	TRBD2	TRBJ2-5	TGTGCCAGCAGCTCCGGGACTAGCGGCCCGGGGGCCCAGTACTTC	CASSSGTSGPGAQYF
TRBV7-9	.	TRBD2	TRBJ2-3	TGTGCCAGCAGCTTACGCCGACTAGCGGCTACAGATACGCAGTATTTT	CASSLRRLAATDTQYF
TRBV7-7	.	TRBD2	TRBJ2-5	TGTGCCAGCAGCCTTAGCGGGAAAGAGACCCAGTACTTC	CASSLSGKETQYF
TRBV5-1	.	TRBD2	TRBJ2-1	TGCGCCAGCAGCCCGTCGCGGAGCGGGGCGGGCTCCTACAATGAGCAGTTCTTC	CASSPSRSGAGSYNEQFF
TRBV10-2	.	TRBD1	TRBJ2-7	TGCGCCAGCAGTACGGACAGGGGGCGTCCCGAGCAGTACTTC	CASSTDRGRPEQYF
TRBV6-5	.	.	TRBJ1-2	TGTGCCAGCAGTGCGACTTCCGTTAACTATGGCTACACCTTC	CASSATSVNYGYTF
TRBV19	.	.	TRBJ2-5	TGTGCCAGTAGGGGCTTCGGTCAAGAGACCCAGTACTTC	CASRGFGQETQYF
TRBV5-3	.	.	TRBJ1-4	TGTGCCAGAAGCACCACCAGGCCCGATAATGAAAAACTGTTTTTT	CARSTTRPDNEKLFF
TRBV4-1	.	TRBD1	TRBJ1-5	TGCGCCAGCAGCCAATTCACAGGGGTTAGCAATCAGCCCCAGCATTTT	CASSQFTGVSNQPQHF
TRBV7-9	.	TRBD2	TRBJ2-7	TGTGCCAGCAGCTTGGTCAGCGGGAGGGCCTACGAGCAGTACTTC	CASSLVSGRAYEQYF
TRBV2	.	TRBD2	TRBJ2-7	TGTGCCAGCAGCGGGACTATTCTATACGAGCAGTACTTC	CASSGTILYEQYF
TRBV19	few	TRBD2	TRBJ2-1	TGTGCCAGTAGTATACAACTAGCGGGCAGCTCCTACAATGAGCAGTTCTTC	CASSIQLAGSSYNEQFF
TRBV5-6	few	.	TRBJ1-1	TGTGCCAGCAGCTTGTATGCGGGGGTTCAGGGACTGAACACTGAAGCTTTCTTT	CASSLYAGVQGLNTEAFF
TRBV19	.	.	TRBJ2-7	TGTGCCAGTGCCGGAGGACAGACCTACGAGCAGTACTTC	CASAGGQTYEQYF
TRBV27	once	.	TRBJ1-1	TGTGCCAGCAGTTTAAGAGGGCAAGGGACTGAAGCTTTCTTT	CASSLRGQGTEAFF
TRBV10-1	.	TRBD2	TRBJ2-3	TGCGCCAGCAGCATTTCGACTAGCGGGAGAACAGATACGCAGTATTTT	CASSISTSGRTDTQYF
TRBV28	.	TRBD1	TRBJ1-2	TGTGCCAGCACCACGGGACAGAGTCTCTATGGCTACACCTTC	CASTTGQSLYGYTF
TRBV28	.	.	TRBJ1-5	TGTGCCAGCAGTTCCGCGGGCAATCAGCCCCAGCATTTT	CASSSAGNQPQHF
TRBV6-5	.	.	TRBJ1-1	TGTGCCAGCAGTTACACAGGGAGGGGGAACACTGAAGCTTTCTTT	CASSYTGRGNTEAFF
TRBV10-2	.	.	TRBJ2-2	TGCGCCAGCAGTGACTTTGGGCCGACCACCGGGGAGCTGTTTTTT	CASSDFGPTTGELFF
TRBV11-2	few	TRBD2	TRBJ2-1	TGTGCCAGCAGCTGGTGGCCTAGCGGGAGAGTATACAATGAGCAGTTCTTC	CASSWWPSGRVYNEQFF
TRBV28	.	.	TRBJ1-4	TGTGCCAGCAGTTTACAGGGGTTTTCTGTTGGGAATGAAAAACTGTTTTTT	CASSLQGFSVGNEKLFF
TRBV28	.	.	TRBJ1-1	TGTGCCAGCAGTACAACACCCCCAGAAGCTTTCTTT	CASSTTPPEAFF
TRBV28	.	.	TRBJ1-3	TGTGCCAGCAGTCGACTGCTCTCTGGAAACACCATATATTTT	CASSRLLSGNTIYF
TRBV6-5	.	TRBD1	TRBJ2-7	TGTGCCAGCGGGACAGGGGTCTACGAGCAGTACTTC	CASGTGVYEQYF
TRBV11-2	.	TRBD2	TRBJ2-7	TGTGCCAGCAGCTTAGGACTAGCCCACGAGCAGTACTTC	CASSLGLAHEQYF
TRBV2	.	.	TRBJ1-2	TGTGCCAGCAGTGAATATGGGGGGAACTATGGCTACACCTTC	CASSEYGGNYGYTF
TRBV27	many	.	TRBJ2-7	TGTGCCAGCAGTTCCCCACAACCTCGGGGTACCTACGAGCAGTACTTC	CASSSPQPRGTYEQYF
TRBV6-1	.	.	TRBJ2-7	TGTGCCAGCAGTGGGGTGGGGCCCGAGCAGTACTTC	CASSGVGPEQYF
TRBV11-3	.	.	TRBJ1-4	TGTGCCAGCAGCCCCAGGAGGCAGGAGGGTGAAAAACTGTTTTTT	CASSPRRQEGEKLFF
TRBV5-1	.	TRBD1	TRBJ2-3	TGCGCCAGCAATAACCCCGGACAGGTGATCCCAGATACGCAGTATTTT	CASNNPGQVIPDTQYF
TRBV7-8	.	TRBD1	TRBJ1-2	TGTGCCAGCAGCTTCCGGGACAGATACTATGGCTACACCTTC	CASSFRDRYYGYTF
TRBV6-5	.	TRBD2	TRBJ2-7	TGTGCCAGCAGTTCGGGCGGGAGTAGGACCTACGAGCAGTACTTC	CASSSGGSRTYEQYF
TRBV5-6	few	TRBD1	TRBJ1-5	TGTGCCAGCAGCCTTGGACAGGGTGATAGCAATCAGCCCCAGCATTTT	CASSLGQGDSNQPQHF
TRBV28	.	TRBD2	TRBJ2-5	TGTGCCAGCAGTCCGAGGGGCCTGGTAGCGGGAGGGTCGCTGACCCAGTACTTC	CASSPRGLVAGGSLTQYF
TRBV28	many	TRBD1	TRBJ1-2	TGTGCCAGCAGTTTAGGGGGACAGGAGAAGGGCTACACCTTC	CASSLGGQEKGYTF
TRBV10-2	few	.	TRBJ1-6	TGCGCCAGCAAACGACAGAGCTCCTATAATTCACCCCTCCACTTT	CASKRQSSYNSPLHF